The T cell receptor (beta chain) described here comes from a study of human versus mouse CDR3 diversity and MHC coevolution. The repertoire was sequenced with immunoSEQ multiplex PCR; TCRdb's copy has only in-frame clones and lacks some. The table includes around 74,000 clones, just under 95% detected once. The V segment lost 0 bases and the J segment 6 bases; nucleotides outside the gene matches: 7. There are 16 residues in the CDR3. Per the germline V gene, CDR1 is LGHNA and CDR2 is YNFKEQ. Notes on this clone: The antigen remains undetermined.

Study outcomes and limitations: Among all groups, two of three human donors showed least clonal inequality. Mice had fewer CDR3 deletions and insertions than humans on average.

This sequence originates from a person between 25 and 69 years old in good health. The rearrangement joins TRBV4-2 to TRBJ2-5; 10 nucleotides align to TRBD2. Sequenced material: naive CD4+ T cells from blood. Noted subset: CD45RO-negative CD62L-positive naive CD4 T cells. The CDR3 is CASSQDLAGDDKTQYF. As DNA, the CDR3 is TGTGCCAGCAGCCAAGACCTAGCGGGAGACGACAAGACCCAGTACTTC.